The 31 T cell receptor beta chains presented below share a single source sample, sequenced in a study of cytomegalovirus exposure and HLA in healthy donors. The PCR had 60 Vbeta and 13 Jbeta primers. Clones were read by immunoSEQ multiplex PCR, and TCRdb kept only the in-frame ones, dropping some. The top ten clones hold just under 3% of a sample with some 69,000 clones, approximately 79% of them seen once. The specimen was PBMCs. The receptor set was obtained from a woman in her twenties or thirties in good health and CMV-seronegative.

The chain joins TRBV18 to TRBJ1-1; 11 nucleotides agree with TRBD1. The CDR3 sequence is 15 residues long. The V segment lost 2 bases and the J segment 5 bases; nucleotides outside the gene matches: 4. The germline gives CDR1 KGHSH, CDR2 LQKENI. This CDR3 is CASSPGTGGRTEAFF. CDR3 nucleotide sequence: TGTGCCAGCTCACCAGGGACAGGGGGTCGGACTGAAGCTTTCTTT.

The rearrangement joins TRBV9 to TRBJ2-6; 8 bases agree with TRBD1. The CDR3 spans 17 residues. Looked up from germline, CDR1 is SGDLS and CDR2 is YYNGEE. With 0 bases clipped from V and 0 bases from J, the junction kept 2 bases outside the gene matches. The CDR3 nucleotides are TGTGCCAGCAGCGTAGCTACAGGGGGCTCTGGGGCCAACGTCCTGACTTTC. Its protein product is CASSVATGGSGANVLTF.

This clone was counted once. J is TRBJ1-3 and V is TRBV7-2; D is unresolved. The CDR3 is 15 residues long. The germline V gene encodes CDR1 SGHTA and CDR2 FQGNSA. The V end lost 5 bases, the J end lost 0 bases, and 11 bases lay between the germline ends. CDR3: CASSQIRDSGNTIYF. The CDR3 bases are TGTGCCAGCAGCCAGATCCGGGACTCTGGAAACACCATATATTTT.

The gene calls are TRBV6-5 and TRBJ1-4; TRBD1 matches 11 bases. CDR3 length: 16 amino acids. CDR1 is MNHEY, CDR2 SVGAGI, per germline. With V trimmed by 0 bases and J by 6 bases, 3 bases remained unmatched. DNA for the CDR3: TGTGCCAGCAGTTACTCAGGACAGGGGGCATATGAAAAACTGTTTTTT. It encodes CASSYSGQGAYEKLFF.

The chain carries TRBV6-5 and TRBJ1-4; 7 bases are shared with TRBD1. The germline CDR1 and CDR2 sequences are MNHEY and SVGAGI. The CDR3 is made up of 15 amino acids. J lost 3 bases, V lost 1 base, and 2 bases had no gene match. The CDR3 bases are TGTGCCAGCAGTTACTACGGGACAGCTAATGAAAAACTGTTTTTT. Translating gives CASSYYGTANEKLFF.

The table lists this clone with a few counts. V usage is TRBV10-3 and J usage is TRBJ1-3; tentative D call: TRBD1 (6 bases). Germline loops: CDR1 ENHRY, CDR2 SYGVKD. The ends were cut back, 3 bases at V and 4 bases at J, with 13 bases in the middle. This CDR3 region has 15 residues. As DNA, the CDR3 is TGTGCCATCAGTGAAGGGACACCGACAGGAAACACCATATATTTT. It is translated as CAISEGTPTGNTIYF.

V and J are TRBV30 and TRBJ2-1, with 15 bases aligning to TRBD2. This CDR3 region has 16 residues. With 4 bases clipped from V and 7 bases from J, the junction kept 8 bases outside the gene matches. From germline, CDR1 is GTSNPN and CDR2 SVGIG (reference sequence). The CDR3: CAWTPGLAGGGNEQFF. Written as DNA, the CDR3 is TGTGCCTGGACTCCAGGACTAGCGGGAGGGGGGAATGAGCAGTTCTTC.

The chain recombines TRBV30 with TRBJ2-1; no reliable D call. The CDR3 is 12 amino acids. The germline V and J ends were trimmed by 0 bases and 4 bases, with 4 bases remaining between them. Germline V gene data show CDR1 as GTSNPN and CDR2 as SVGIG (reference sequence). The CDR3 bases are TGTGCCTGGAGTGTACAGTACAATGAGCAGTTCTTC. Encoded protein: CAWSVQYNEQFF.

CDR3 nucleotide sequence: TGTGCCAGCAGCCACTGGGGGGACGGCTTCACAGATACGCAGTATTTT. Protein: CASSHWGDGFTDTQYF. J is TRBJ2-3 and V is TRBV5-6, with D perhaps matching TRBD2 (6 bases). From germline, CDR1 is SGHDT and CDR2 YYEEEE. This CDR3 spans 16 amino acids. V lost 4 bases, J lost 2 bases, and 17 bases lay in between. Supplemented by reference TRBV5-6 and TRBJ2-3, the full variable domain reads DAGVTQSPTHLIKTRGQQVTLRCSPKSGHDTVSWYQQALGQGPQFIFQYYEEEERQRGNFPDRFSGHQFPNYSSELNVNALLLGDSALYLCASSHWGDGFTDTQYFGPGTRLTVL.

The chain has TRBV7-2 and TRBJ1-5; no clear D. Trimming stripped 4 bases from V and 8 bases from J, with 12 bases between. The CDR3 contains 13 residues. Germline V gene data show CDR1 as SGHTA and CDR2 as FQGNSA. DNA of the CDR3: TGTGCCAGCAGCTCACGGTTAAACGAGCCCCAGCATTTT. This gives the protein CASSSRLNEPQHF. The full variable domain, completed using reference TRBV7-2 and TRBJ1-5, is GAGVSQSPSNKVTEKGKDVELRCDPISGHTALYWYRQSLGQGLEFLIYFQGNSAPDKSGLPSDRFSAERTGGSVSTLTIQRTQQEDSAVYLCASSSRLNEPQHFGDGTRLSIL.

The rearrangement uses TRBV5-1 and TRBJ2-2; no definite D call. V was cut by 0 bases and J by 0 bases, with 9 bases left in between. CDR1 is SGHRS and CDR2 is YFSETQ in the germline V gene. The CDR3 is 16 amino acids. CDR3 region: CASSLGYQPNTGELFF. The DNA for the CDR3 is TGCGCCAGCAGCTTGGGCTATCAACCGAACACCGGGGAGCTGTTTTTT.

The genes are TRBV27 and TRBJ1-4; D ambiguous. Germline V lookup: CDR1 MNHEY, CDR2 SMNVEV (reference sequence). Trimming stripped 5 bases from V and 6 bases from J, with 13 bases between. The CDR3 loop spans 14 amino acids. The CDR3, as DNA: TGTGCCAGCAGTGGGCGACTAAGGGATGAAAAACTGTTTTTT. Protein sequence: CASSGRLRDEKLFF.

V usage is TRBV6-5 and J usage is TRBJ2-2, with a weak D call TRBD2 (5 bases). Germline V CDR1 and CDR2: MNHEY, SVGAGI. V shed 5 bases and J shed 8 bases, with 18 bases lying between them. This CDR3 contains 15 residues. In DNA form, the CDR3 reads TGTGCCAGCAGTATCTCGCGGGCTACGGCTGGGGAGCTGTTTTTT. Amino acids: CASSISRATAGELFF.

This sequence joins TRBV4-1 and TRBJ2-7, with 7 positions matching TRBD1. Germline V CDR1 and CDR2: MGHRA, YSYEKL. Trimming at V came to 0 bases and at J to 10 bases, leaving 3 bases not matched to a gene. The CDR3 loop spans 12 amino acids. In nucleotides, the CDR3 is TGCGCCAGCAGCCAAGACAGGACAGGACAGTACTTC. As protein: CASSQDRTGQYF.

CDR3 DNA sequence: TGTGCCTGGAGTGTACATCTAGCGGGAGAAATTGGTGAGCAGTTCTTC. Translation: CAWSVHLAGEIGEQFF. This chain uses TRBV30 with TRBJ2-1, with 10 bases matching TRBD2. J was trimmed by 9 bases and V by 0 bases; bases with no gene match: 11. The CDR3 is 16 residues long. CDR1 is GTSNPN, CDR2 SVGIG, per germline (reference sequence).

This clone was seen just once. V gene TRBV2 combines with J gene TRBJ1-5; D ambiguous. The CDR3 runs to 14 residues. Germline CDR1 SNHLY, CDR2 FYNNEI. The V end lost 4 bases, the J end lost 0 bases, and 7 bases lay between the germline ends. CDR3 in amino acids: CASSGEASNQPQHF. The CDR3 DNA reads as TGTGCCAGCAGTGGGGAGGCTAGCAATCAGCCCCAGCATTTT.

The V and J genes are TRBV19 and TRBJ2-7, with 10 bases lining up with TRBD1. This CDR3 contains 14 residues. J gave up 2 bases and V 5 bases, and 3 bases lay outside the gene matches. CDR1 and CDR2 (germline): LNHDA, SQIVND (reference sequence). The CDR3 sequence: CASSPGQGPYEQYF. The CDR3 bases are TGTGCCAGTAGTCCGGGACAGGGGCCCTACGAGCAGTACTTC.

The V gene is TRBV18, the J gene TRBJ2-3, with 9 bases fitting TRBD2. Looked up from germline, CDR1 is KGHSH and CDR2 is LQKENI. The CDR3 sequence is 15 residues long. Unmatched junction bases numbered 9, after V lost 6 bases and J lost 5 bases. CDR3 nucleotides: TGTGCCAGCTCGGCCGGGACTAGCTTCGGAGATACGCAGTATTTT. As protein: CASSAGTSFGDTQYF.

The V and J genes are TRBV5-6 and TRBJ1-5; perhaps TRBD1 as D (5 bases). Trimming pared 1 base from V and 4 bases from J, leaving 12 bases between. Germline V gene lookup returns CDR1 SGHDT and CDR2 YYEEEE. The CDR3 length is 15 residues. This CDR3 is CASSLWGLLNQPQHF. The CDR3 coding sequence is TGTGCCAGCAGCTTGTGGGGACTCCTTAATCAGCCCCAGCATTTT.

About this clone: The junction departs from germline at one end; a sequencing error may be responsible. This chain uses TRBV5-5 with TRBJ1-2; D is undetermined. Germline V gives CDR1 SGHKS, CDR2 YYEKEE (reference sequence). The CDR3 is 15 amino acids. The CDR3 bases are TGCGCCAGCAGCCAAGATCATCGGGGTAACTATGGCTACACCTTC. The encoded protein is CASSQDHRGNYGYTF.

The chain recombines TRBV5-1 with TRBJ2-3; tentative D call: TRBD2 (5 bases). CDR1 is SGHRS, CDR2 YFSETQ, per germline. Trimming removed 0 bases from V and 1 base from J, with 9 bases in between. The CDR3 is 15 residues long. The CDR3 sequence is CASSLGEQRTDTQYF. Written as DNA, the CDR3 is TGCGCCAGCAGCTTGGGGGAGCAACGCACAGATACGCAGTATTTT.

In DNA, the CDR3 is TGTGCCTGGAGTCCCCGGGGGGGAGGAGATACGCAGTATTTT. Its translation: CAWSPRGGGDTQYF. The chain uses TRBV30 and TRBJ2-3, with 8 bases matching TRBD2. The CDR3 covers 14 residues. With V trimmed by 2 bases and J by 5 bases, 6 bases remained unmatched. Germline loops: CDR1 GTSNPN, CDR2 SVGIG (reference sequence).

The rearrangement uses TRBV5-1 and TRBJ1-2; TRBD1 is a possible D gene (6 bases). CDR1 and CDR2 (germline): SGHRS, YFSETQ. V lost 4 bases and J lost 1, with 11 bases in between. The CDR3 spans 14 residues. The CDR3 DNA is TGCGCCAGCAGCCCGGACAGCGTTAACTATGGCTACACCTTC. Translated, it gives CASSPDSVNYGYTF.

The CDR3 coding sequence is TGTGCCTGGCCCGTTGGGACAGGGAACACTGAAGCTTTCTTT. Encoded protein: CAWPVGTGNTEAFF. This chain uses TRBV30 with TRBJ1-1, with TRBD1 identical over 8 bases. Germline CDR1 and CDR2: GTSNPN and SVGIG (reference sequence). The CDR3 runs to 14 residues. Trimming at V came to 5 bases and at J to 1 base, leaving 6 bases not matched to a gene.

V gene TRBV9 combines with J gene TRBJ2-1, with 15 bases identical to TRBD2. After removal of 0 bases from V and 8 bases from J, the junction contained 9 bases not matched to a gene. This CDR3 spans 18 amino acids. Germline-derived CDR1 and CDR2 are SGDLS and YYNGEE. CDR3 region: CASSVGGLAGGPSHEQFF. The DNA for the CDR3 is TGTGCCAGCAGCGTAGGTGGACTAGCGGGAGGGCCCAGTCATGAGCAGTTCTTC.

The rearrangement joins TRBV28 to TRBJ1-2; the D is unclear. This CDR3 has 14 residues. Germline CDR1 and CDR2: MDHEN and SYDVKM. The V end was cut by 4 bases, the J end by 0 bases, with 9 bases between. Here the CDR3 reads CASSYRPANYGYTF. In nucleotides, the CDR3 is TGTGCCAGCAGTTATCGTCCAGCTAACTATGGCTACACCTTC.

The rearrangement uses TRBV7-8 and TRBJ1-2; D is ambiguous. V lost 4 bases, J lost 0 bases, and 9 bases lay in between. CDR3 size: 14 residues. Per germline, CDR1 SGHVS and CDR2 FQNEAQ. The CDR3 DNA reads as TGTGCCAGCAGCTACGAGACTGCTAACTATGGCTACACCTTC. Encoded protein: CASSYETANYGYTF. The whole variable domain, remainder taken from reference TRBV7-8 and TRBJ1-2, is GAGVSQSPRYKVAKRGQDVALRCDPISGHVSLFWYQQALGQGPEFLTYFQNEAQLDKSGLPSDRFFAERPEGSVSTLKIQRTQQEDSAVYLCASSYETANYGYTFGSGTRLTVV.

This clone was counted only a few times. The genes are TRBV5-4 and TRBJ2-7; possibly TRBD2 for D (6 bases). The CDR3 has 13 amino acids. The ends were cut back, 1 base at V and 4 bases at J, with 9 bases in the middle. Germline V gene data show CDR1 as SGHNT and CDR2 as YYREEE (reference sequence). The DNA of the CDR3 is TGTGCCAGCAGCTTGTACCGGGGGTACGAGCAGTACTTC. As protein: CASSLYRGYEQYF.

The gene calls are TRBV19 and TRBJ1-4; 10 bases agree with TRBD1. J gave up 8 bases and V 10 bases, and 16 bases lay outside the gene matches. Germline V gene sequence: CDR1 LNHDA, CDR2 SQIVND (reference sequence). The CDR3 covers 16 residues. The CDR3, as DNA: TGTGCCACATCCCGGGACAGGGGCCCGTCACGGGAAAAACTGTTTTTT. Protein: CATSRDRGPSREKLFF. The complete variable domain, with remaining parts taken from reference TRBV19 and TRBJ1-4, reads DGGITQSPKYLFRKEGQNVTLSCEQNLNHDAMYWYRQDPGQGLRLIYYSQIVNDFQKGDIAEGYSVSREKKESFPLTVTSAQKNPTAFYLCATSRDRGPSREKLFFGSGTQLSVL.

In this sample, this clone turned up a few times. This chain uses TRBV9 with TRBJ2-2, with D tentatively TRBD1 (6 bases). The CDR3 spans 15 residues. Germline values: CDR1 SGDLS, CDR2 YYNGEE. V lost 0 bases, J lost 5 bases, and 11 bases lay in between. Written as DNA, the CDR3 is TGTGCCAGCAGCGTAGCACAGGGAAGGACCGGGGAGCTGTTTTTT. Translated: CASSVAQGRTGELFF.

The J gene is TRBJ2-1, the V gene TRBV5-1, with TRBD2 matching 8 bases. With V trimmed by 5 bases and J by 9 bases, 10 bases remained unmatched. Germline V CDR1 and CDR2: SGHRS, YFSETQ. The length of the CDR3 is 14 residues. CDR3: CASRLTGTSFEQFF. CDR3 bases: TGCGCCAGCAGACTAACCGGGACTAGTTTTGAGCAGTTCTTC.